The next 25 T cell receptor beta chains were all read from a single sample in a study of cytomegalovirus exposure and HLA in healthy donors. PCR used 60 Vbeta primers and 13 Jbeta primers. Sequenced by immunoSEQ multiplex PCR; TCRdb stores in-frame clones only, minus some. The top ten hold 7% to 10% of the sample, which has 85,000 to 100,000 clones, around 76% seen once. The material sequenced was PBMCs. These receptors originate from a human donor in good health.

There are a few counts of this clone. This chain uses TRBV2 with TRBJ1-5, with D tentatively TRBD1 (6 bases). The CDR3 totals 15 residues. V lost 7 bases, J lost 4 bases, and 17 bases lay in between. The germline V gene has CDR1 SNHLY and CDR2 FYNNEI. The CDR3 is CASKGQGIWNQPQHF. The DNA for the CDR3 is TGTGCCAGCAAGGGGCAGGGGATTTGGAATCAGCCCCAGCATTTT.

The rearrangement links TRBV6-1 to TRBJ2-2, with D perhaps TRBD1 (6 bases). Trimming pared 9 bases from V and 1 base from J, leaving 9 bases between. The CDR3 has 13 residues. Germline CDR1 is MNHNS and CDR2 is SASEGT. The DNA for the CDR3 is TGTGCCAGTTCGGACAGGAACACCGGGGAGCTGTTTTTT. Amino acid sequence: CASSDRNTGELFF.

The J gene is TRBJ2-1, the V gene TRBV7-2; 8 nucleotides align to TRBD2. The CDR3 has 17 residues. V shed 5 bases and J 5 bases; nucleotides not matched to a gene: 14. Germline assignment: CDR1 SGHTA and CDR2 FQGNSA. CDR3 sequence (DNA): TGTGCCAGCAGCCAGGGGCCTCCGGGAGGGCCTCACAATGAGCAGTTCTTC. Residues: CASSQGPPGGPHNEQFF.

This chain connects TRBV5-8 to TRBJ2-1, with TRBD2 matching over 11 bases. From germline, CDR1 is SGHTS and CDR2 YDEGEE. This CDR3 comprises 15 residues. V shed 4 bases and J 3 bases; nucleotides not matched to a gene: 3. As DNA, the CDR3 is TGTGCCAGCAGCATCGGACTAGCGGGCTACAATGAGCAGTTCTTC. Translating gives CASSIGLAGYNEQFF.

V and J are TRBV5-1 and TRBJ2-7; possibly TRBD1 for D (5 bases). V shed 1 base and J shed 2 bases, with 10 bases lying between them. There are 14 residues in the CDR3. The germline V gene has CDR1 SGHRS and CDR2 YFSETQ. The CDR3 DNA reads TGCGCCAGCAGCTTGACCGACAGTACCTACGAGCAGTACTTC. Translation gives CASSLTDSTYEQYF. The whole variable domain, remainder taken from reference TRBV5-1 and TRBJ2-7, is KAGVTQTPRYLIKTRGQQVTLSCSPISGHRSVSWYQQTPGQGLQFLFEYFSETQRNKGNFPGRFSGRQFSNSRSEMNVSTLELGDSALYLCASSLTDSTYEQYFGPGTRLTVT.

The chain uses TRBV6-6 and TRBJ2-7, with 8 bases identical to TRBD1. The J segment lost 3 bases and the V segment lost 2 bases, leaving 9 bases of the junction unmatched. CDR1 is MNHNY, CDR2 SVGAGI, per germline (reference sequence). The CDR3 has 16 amino acids. As DNA, the CDR3 is TGTGCCAGCAGTTACCCCCATGGACAGGGTGGCTACGAGCAGTACTTC. It codes for CASSYPHGQGGYEQYF.

The chain is built from TRBV23-1 and TRBJ2-2, with TRBD2 identical over 11 bases. TRBV23-1 is an ORF, with its function uncertain. The CDR3 spans 18 residues. Trimming cost V 4 bases and J 1 base; bases outside gene matches: 8. The CDR3 nucleotides read TGCGCCAGCAGTCGAAGTGTTCTAGCGGGAGGGAACACCGGGGAGCTGTTTTTT. It encodes CASSRSVLAGGNTGELFF.

The chain links TRBV18 to TRBJ2-7; weak D call: TRBD2 (6 bases). CDR3 length: 13 residues. The ends were cut back, 3 bases at V and 12 bases at J, with 18 bases in the middle. The V gene's germline CDR1 is KGHSH and CDR2 LQKENI. The CDR3 here is CASSPSTIAALYF. As DNA, the CDR3 is TGTGCCAGCTCACCTTCTACTATAGCGGCGTTGTACTTC.

The chain uses TRBV10-2 and TRBJ2-7; 14 bases line up with TRBD2. The CDR3 extends over 15 amino acids. Germline assignment: CDR1 WSHSY and CDR2 SAAADI. The junction had 6 bases not matched to a gene; V was cut back by 6 bases and J by 5 bases. For the CDR3, the DNA is TGCGCCAGCAGAAAGGGACTAGCGGGAGCTGACGAGCAGTACTTC. This translates into CASRKGLAGADEQYF.

The gene calls are TRBV6-1 and TRBJ2-2; D might be TRBD2 (5 bases). The CDR3 runs 13 residues. From germline, CDR1 is MNHNS and CDR2 SASEGT. Trimming took 6 bases from V and 2 from J, leaving 7 bases between them. The CDR3 DNA follows: TGTGCCAGCAGGACTACTAACACCGGGGAGCTGTTTTTT. Its translation: CASRTTNTGELFF.

The CDR3 reads CASAFSATTGDEQFF. The CDR3 bases are TGTGCCAGCGCCTTTTCTGCCACTACGGGGGATGAGCAGTTCTTC. The chain uses TRBV7-7 and TRBJ2-1, with D perhaps matching TRBD2 (6 bases). CDR3 length: 15 amino acids. Germline V lookup: CDR1 SSHAT, CDR2 FNYEAQ (reference sequence). Trimming took off 8 bases at V and 8 bases at J, with 22 bases between the two ends.

The chain has TRBV5-8 and TRBJ2-7; D ambiguous. From germline, CDR1 is SGHTS and CDR2 YDEGEE. This CDR3 has 14 amino acids. Trimming took off 2 bases at V and 5 bases at J, with 14 bases between the two ends. CDR3 residues: CASSFGPPGNEQYF. The CDR3 bases are TGTGCCAGCAGCTTTGGGCCACCTGGTAACGAGCAGTACTTC.

The rearrangement uses TRBV27 and TRBJ2-5; maybe TRBD2 (6 bases). Trimming left V 8 bases short and J 0 bases short, with 10 bases between. This CDR3 region has 13 residues. Per the germline V gene, CDR1 is MNHEY and CDR2 is SMNVEV (reference sequence). The CDR3 DNA sequence: TGTGCCAGCGCTGGGGACTACCAAGAGACCCAGTACTTC. Translating gives CASAGDYQETQYF.

This sequence joins TRBV11-3 and TRBJ2-7, with D maybe TRBD2 (5 bases). Germline V CDR1 and CDR2: SGHNT, YENEEA. Trimming pared 4 bases from V and 7 bases from J, leaving 17 bases between. The CDR3 is made up of 14 amino acids. The CDR3 protein is CASSSMGRPGEQYF. CDR3 coding DNA: TGTGCCAGCAGCTCGATGGGCCGTCCGGGGGAGCAGTACTTC.

The CDR3, as DNA: TGTGCCAGCCCGGACGAGACAGGGATCGGAAATGAGCAGTTCTTC. It encodes CASPDETGIGNEQFF. The chain combines TRBV6-1 with TRBJ2-1; 7 bases are a match to TRBD1. Trimming removed 8 bases from V and 7 bases from J; junction bases left unmatched: 14. The germline V gene encodes CDR1 MNHNS and CDR2 SASEGT. CDR3 length: 15 residues.

The J gene is TRBJ2-5, the V gene TRBV9; 9 nucleotides match TRBD1. This CDR3 is 15 amino acids long. The ends lost 4 bases at V and 6 bases at J; junction bases unmatched: 10. Per the germline V gene, CDR1 is SGDLS and CDR2 is YYNGEE. This chain's CDR3 is CASSPEVDRGKTQYF. The CDR3 region has the DNA TGTGCCAGCAGCCCAGAGGTGGACAGGGGTAAGACCCAGTACTTC.

The chain carries TRBV6-1 and TRBJ1-3; TRBD1 matches 7 bases. The CDR3 length is 15 residues. CDR1 MNHNS and CDR2 SASEGT come from the germline V gene. With 5 bases clipped from V and 0 bases from J, the junction kept 4 bases outside the gene matches. The CDR3 is CASSQTGHSGNTIYF. The CDR3, as DNA: TGTGCCAGCAGTCAGACAGGGCACTCTGGAAACACCATATATTTT.

The genes are TRBV9 and TRBJ1-1, with a tentative D call TRBD1 (6 bases). CDR1 SGDLS and CDR2 YYNGEE come from the germline V gene. The V end was cut by 4 bases, the J end by 0 bases, with 13 bases between. The CDR3 length is 15 residues. The CDR3 loop reads CASSPRTVLNTEAFF. As DNA, the CDR3 is TGTGCCAGCAGCCCACGGACAGTTTTGAACACTGAAGCTTTCTTT.

V usage is TRBV5-1 and J usage is TRBJ2-5; 9 nucleotides agree with TRBD2. V gave up 5 bases and J gave up 6 bases; unmatched junction bases: 8. Germline CDR1 reads SGHRS; CDR2 reads YFSETQ. The CDR3 runs 14 residues. As DNA, the CDR3 is TGCGCCAGCAGTGGTAGCGGGGGTGGAAAGACCCAGTACTTC. It yields the protein CASSGSGGGKTQYF.

This chain uses TRBV2 with TRBJ2-5; TRBD2 aligns across 8 bases. This CDR3 contains 16 residues. CDR1 is SNHLY, CDR2 FYNNEI, per germline. V was clipped by 3 bases and J by 5 bases; unmatched bases: 11. This chain's CDR3 is CASSDGLSGTVETQYF. The CDR3 DNA reads as TGTGCCAGCAGTGATGGACTTAGCGGGACTGTGGAGACCCAGTACTTC. The full variable domain, its missing parts supplied by reference TRBV2 and TRBJ2-5, is EPEVTQTPSHQVTQMGQEVILRCVPISNHLYFYWYRQILGQKVEFLVSFYNNEISEKSEIFDDQFSVERPDGSNFTLKIRSTKLEDSAMYFCASSDGLSGTVETQYFGPGTRLLVL.

This clone showed up just once. The rearrangement joins TRBV6-5 to TRBJ1-2; D is possibly TRBD1 (6 bases). Trimming took off 5 bases at V and 8 bases at J, with 12 bases between the two ends. CDR1 and CDR2 from the germline V gene are MNHEY and SVGAGI. The CDR3 extends over 12 amino acids. CDR3 sequence (DNA): TGTGCCAGCAGTACAGGGATAGAGGGCTACACCTTC. It yields the protein CASSTGIEGYTF.

This chain connects TRBV19 to TRBJ2-6; D unclear. The CDR3 contains 15 residues. In germline, CDR1 is LNHDA, CDR2 SQIVND (reference sequence). The V and J ends lost 6 bases and 0 bases respectively, with 9 bases between them. CDR3 bases: TGTGCCAGTAGCACCCCGGTCTCTGGGGCCAACGTCCTGACTTTC. This sequence encodes CASSTPVSGANVLTF. Full variable domain (missing parts from reference TRBV19 and TRBJ2-6): DGGITQSPKYLFRKEGQNVTLSCEQNLNHDAMYWYRQDPGQGLRLIYYSQIVNDFQKGDIAEGYSVSREKKESFPLTVTSAQKNPTAFYLCASSTPVSGANVLTFGAGSRLTVL.

This chain connects TRBV5-4 to TRBJ2-7; 7 positions match TRBD1. V gave up 0 bases and J gave up 6 bases; unmatched junction bases: 9. Germline V gene lookup returns CDR1 SGHNT and CDR2 YYREEE (reference sequence). The CDR3 consists of 15 residues. CDR3: CASSLAPGGSAEQYF. The CDR3 region has the DNA TGTGCCAGCAGCTTGGCCCCAGGGGGATCCGCCGAGCAGTACTTC.

The chain joins TRBV15 to TRBJ1-6, with 7 bases that match TRBD1. This CDR3 is 16 amino acids long. The V gene end was trimmed by 5 bases and the J gene end by 6 bases; junction bases not matched to a gene: 10. Germline V gene lookup returns CDR1 LNHNV and CDR2 YYDKDF (reference sequence). This CDR3 reads CATSPRDRDVNSPLHF. CDR3 nucleotide sequence: TGTGCCACCAGCCCCCGCGACAGGGACGTTAATTCACCCCTCCACTTT.

The CDR3 region is CASSHSAGPGGYGYTF. In DNA form, the CDR3 reads TGTGCCAGCTCCCACTCTGCGGGGCCTGGAGGCTATGGCTACACCTTC. V is TRBV18 and J is TRBJ1-2, with D possibly TRBD1 on 5 matching bases. This CDR3 contains 16 residues. Per the germline V gene, CDR1 is KGHSH and CDR2 is LQKENI. V lost 6 bases, J lost 4 bases, and 21 bases lay in between.